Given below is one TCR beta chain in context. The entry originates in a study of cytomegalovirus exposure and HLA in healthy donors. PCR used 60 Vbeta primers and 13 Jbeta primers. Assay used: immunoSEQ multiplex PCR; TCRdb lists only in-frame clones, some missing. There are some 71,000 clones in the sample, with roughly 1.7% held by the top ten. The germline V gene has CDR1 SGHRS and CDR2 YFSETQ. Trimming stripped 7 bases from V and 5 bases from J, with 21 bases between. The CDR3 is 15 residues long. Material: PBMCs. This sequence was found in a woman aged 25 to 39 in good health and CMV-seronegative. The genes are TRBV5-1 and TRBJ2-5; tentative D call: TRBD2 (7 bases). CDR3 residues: CASQISGGLYETQYF. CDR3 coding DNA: TGCGCCAGCCAGATCTCCGGGGGGCTCTATGAGACCCAGTACTTC.